This record looks at one T cell receptor (beta chain) sequence and its context. What it recognizes is unknown. The V end was cut by 7 bases, the J end by 5 bases, with 15 bases between. Germline CDR1 and CDR2: SGHAT and FQNNGV. The CDR3 runs 13 residues. This sample stems from a study of STAT5B mutations in CD4+ large granular lymphocyte leukemia. Study results and caveats: Main leukemic clonotypes were patient-specific, but approximately 25% appeared at low frequency elsewhere. CD4-sorted patient repertoires seemed more clonal than healthy CD4+ repertoires. TRBV06-family usage was enriched in top patient clones (8/27) versus controls (2/35).

The survey-level immunoSEQ assay was used. Here immunoSEQ multiplex PCR was the method, and the copy in TCRdb shows in-frame clones only, minus some. The profile shows about 34,000 clones, about four fifths of them singletons. Sequenced input: CD4+ T cells from blood buffy coats. The clonotype comes from a human donor in good health. The gene calls are TRBV11-2 and TRBJ2-7, with a weak D call TRBD1 (6 bases). CDR3 region: CASNAGVTHEQYF. CDR3 DNA sequence: TGTGCCAGCAACGCAGGGGTCACGCACGAGCAGTACTTC.